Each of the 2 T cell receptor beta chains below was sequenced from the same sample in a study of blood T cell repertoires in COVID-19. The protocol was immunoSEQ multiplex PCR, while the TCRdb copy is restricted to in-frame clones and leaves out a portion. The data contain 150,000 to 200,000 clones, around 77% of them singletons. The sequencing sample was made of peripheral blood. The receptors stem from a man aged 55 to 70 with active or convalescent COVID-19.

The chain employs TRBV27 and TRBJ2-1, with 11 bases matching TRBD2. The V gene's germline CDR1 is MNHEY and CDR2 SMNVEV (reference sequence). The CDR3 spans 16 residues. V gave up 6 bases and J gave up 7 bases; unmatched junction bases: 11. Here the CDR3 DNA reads TGTGCCAGCAGAATTCTACTAGCGGGAGAAGGTAATGAGCAGTTCTTC. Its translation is CASRILLAGEGNEQFF.

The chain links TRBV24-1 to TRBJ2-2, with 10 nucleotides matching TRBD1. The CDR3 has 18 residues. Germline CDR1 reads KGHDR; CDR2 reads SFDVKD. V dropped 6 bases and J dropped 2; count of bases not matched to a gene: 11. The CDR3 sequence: CATSPLPGQGPNTGELFF. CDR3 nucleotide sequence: TGTGCCACCAGTCCCCTCCCGGGACAGGGGCCAAACACCGGGGAGCTGTTTTTT.